This T cell receptor beta chain stems from a study of human T cells and chemical hapten exposure. Study conclusions and caveats: Sensitization with DPC brought no change to TCRs above 1 in 1000 in frequency.

Time point denoted: patch test 1, 2 weeks after DPC sensitization. Treatment denoted: therapeutic diphenylcyclopropenone sensitization with weekly scalp DPC. This clonotype was observed at least ten times. As yet, its antigen is unknown. In germline, CDR1 is SQVTM, CDR2 ANQGSEA. This CDR3 comprises 13 residues. With 7 bases removed from V and 4 bases from J, the gap between germline ends came to 13 bases. Each CDR3 protein gets one entry after TCRdb re-called the RACE reads with MiXCR. Altogether around 190,000 distinct CDR3 sequences are present, approximately 20% being singletons, with the ten largest covering under 8.5%.

V usage is TRBV29-1 and J usage is TRBJ2-2, with D possibly being TRBD2 (5 bases). The sequence was collected from a woman aged 45 to 65 with alopecia areata. Some clones in this sample may be carry-over from other donors' samples. The specimen was whole blood, collected in connection with sensitization to the hapten diphenylcyclopropenone (DPC). Here the CDR3 DNA reads TGCAGCGCTGGAATAAGCGGCACCGGGGAGCTGTTTTTT. This gives the protein CSAGISGTGELFF.